This T cell receptor (beta chain) was found in a study of blood T cells in healthy people across ages. The V gene lost 7 bases and the J gene lost 0 bases, with 7 bases spanning the gap. This CDR3 has 13 residues. Germline V lookup: CDR1 MNHNS, CDR2 SASEGT. Study results and caveats: Lack of knowledge of donor CMV status possibly confounded expanded clonotype changes.

A sample-barcoded 5' primer and a J-beta primer mix were used in a second PCR of roughly 7 to 11 cycles. TCRdb re-derived calls from the 5' RACE reads in MiXCR, one entry per CDR3 protein. The profile covers around 1,000,000 distinct CDR3 sequences, with approximately 38% appearing a single time and about an eighth taken by the ten largest. On this clonotype itself: No antigen is known for it.

The sequence was collected from a man between 18 and 29 years old in good health. The sequencing input was blood. V usage is TRBV6-1 and J usage is TRBJ1-3, with no clear D. DNA of the CDR3: TGTGCCAGCATTCCGGACTCTGGAAACACCATATATTTT. Its protein product is CASIPDSGNTIYF.